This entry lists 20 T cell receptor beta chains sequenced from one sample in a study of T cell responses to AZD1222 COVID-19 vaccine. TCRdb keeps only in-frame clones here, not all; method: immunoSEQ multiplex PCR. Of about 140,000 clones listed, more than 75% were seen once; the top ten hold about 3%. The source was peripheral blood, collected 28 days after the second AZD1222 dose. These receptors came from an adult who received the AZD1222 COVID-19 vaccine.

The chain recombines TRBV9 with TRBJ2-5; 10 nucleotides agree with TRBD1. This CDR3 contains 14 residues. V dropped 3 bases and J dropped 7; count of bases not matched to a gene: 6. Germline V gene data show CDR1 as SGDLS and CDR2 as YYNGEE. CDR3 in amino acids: CASSAGTGATTQYF. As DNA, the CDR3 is TGTGCCAGCAGCGCAGGGACAGGGGCTACGACCCAGTACTTC.

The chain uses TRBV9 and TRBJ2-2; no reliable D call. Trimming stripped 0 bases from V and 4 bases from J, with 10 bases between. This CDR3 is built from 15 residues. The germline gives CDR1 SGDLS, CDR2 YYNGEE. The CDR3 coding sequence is TGTGCCAGCAGCGTAGCTGGGCACCCCACCGGGGAGCTGTTTTTT. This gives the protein CASSVAGHPTGELFF.

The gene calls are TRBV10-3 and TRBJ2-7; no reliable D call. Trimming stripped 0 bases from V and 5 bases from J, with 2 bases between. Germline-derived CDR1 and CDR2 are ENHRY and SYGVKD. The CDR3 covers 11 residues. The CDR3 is CAISESHEQYF. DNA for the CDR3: TGTGCCATCAGTGAGTCCCACGAGCAGTACTTC.

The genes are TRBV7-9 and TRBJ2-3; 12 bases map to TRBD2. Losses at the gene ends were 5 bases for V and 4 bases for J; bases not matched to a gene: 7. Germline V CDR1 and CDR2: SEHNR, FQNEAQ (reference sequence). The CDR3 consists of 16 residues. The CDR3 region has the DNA TGTGCCAGCAGCACCAGACTAGCGGGAGATGCAGATACGCAGTATTTT. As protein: CASSTRLAGDADTQYF.

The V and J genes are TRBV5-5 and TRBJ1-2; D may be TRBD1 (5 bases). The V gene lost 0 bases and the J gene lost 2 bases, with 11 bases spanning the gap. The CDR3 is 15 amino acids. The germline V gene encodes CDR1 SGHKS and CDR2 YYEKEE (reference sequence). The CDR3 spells CASSLEGKANYGYTF. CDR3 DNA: TGTGCCAGCAGCTTGGAGGGGAAAGCCAACTATGGCTACACCTTC. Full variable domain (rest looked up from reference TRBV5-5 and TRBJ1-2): DAGVTQSPTHLIKTRGQQVTLRCSPISGHKSVSWYQQVLGQGPQFIFQYYEKEERGRGNFPDRFSARQFPNYSSELNVNALLLGDSALYLCASSLEGKANYGYTFGSGTRLTVV.

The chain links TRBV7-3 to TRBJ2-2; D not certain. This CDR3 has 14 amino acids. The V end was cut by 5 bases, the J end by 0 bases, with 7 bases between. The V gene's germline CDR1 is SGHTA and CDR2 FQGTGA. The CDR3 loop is CASSPRPNTGELFF. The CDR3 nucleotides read TGTGCCAGCAGCCCCAGACCGAACACCGGGGAGCTGTTTTTT. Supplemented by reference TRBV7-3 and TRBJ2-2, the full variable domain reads GAGVSQTPSNKVTEKGKYVELRCDPISGHTALYWYRQSLGQGPEFLIYFQGTGAADDSGLPNDRFFAVRPEGSVSTLKIQRTERGDSAVYLCASSPRPNTGELFFGEGSRLTVL.

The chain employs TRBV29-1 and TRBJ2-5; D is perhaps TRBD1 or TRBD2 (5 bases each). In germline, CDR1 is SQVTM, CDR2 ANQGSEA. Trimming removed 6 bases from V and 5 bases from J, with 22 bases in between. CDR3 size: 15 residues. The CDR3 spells CSVSTGTDFRETQYF. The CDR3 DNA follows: TGCAGCGTGTCCACCGGGACGGACTTTCGGGAGACCCAGTACTTC.

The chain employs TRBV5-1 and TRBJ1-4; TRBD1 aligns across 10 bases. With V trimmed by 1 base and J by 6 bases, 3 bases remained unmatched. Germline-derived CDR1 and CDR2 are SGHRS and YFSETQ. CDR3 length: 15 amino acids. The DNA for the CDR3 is TGCGCCAGCAGCTTGCAGGGACAGGGGTATGAAAAACTGTTTTTT. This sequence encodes CASSLQGQGYEKLFF.

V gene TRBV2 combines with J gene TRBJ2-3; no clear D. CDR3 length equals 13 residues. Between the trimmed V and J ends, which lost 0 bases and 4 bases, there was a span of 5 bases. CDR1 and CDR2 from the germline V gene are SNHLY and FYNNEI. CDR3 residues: CASSEALADTQYF. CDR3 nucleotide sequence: TGTGCCAGCAGTGAAGCGCTGGCAGATACGCAGTATTTT.

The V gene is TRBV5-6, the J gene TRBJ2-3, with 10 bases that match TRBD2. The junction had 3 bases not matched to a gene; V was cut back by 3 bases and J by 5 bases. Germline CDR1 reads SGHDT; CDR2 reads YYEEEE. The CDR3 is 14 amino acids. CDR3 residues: CASSYSGRIDTQYF. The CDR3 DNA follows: TGTGCCAGCAGCTATAGCGGGAGGATAGATACGCAGTATTTT.

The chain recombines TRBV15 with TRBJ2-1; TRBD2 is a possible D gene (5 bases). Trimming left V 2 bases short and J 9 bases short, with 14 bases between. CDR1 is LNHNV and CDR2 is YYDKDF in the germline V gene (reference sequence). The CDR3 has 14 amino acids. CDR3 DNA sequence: TGTGCCACCAGCAGACCGACCGAGGGCCCTGAGCAGTTCTTC. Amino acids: CATSRPTEGPEQFF.

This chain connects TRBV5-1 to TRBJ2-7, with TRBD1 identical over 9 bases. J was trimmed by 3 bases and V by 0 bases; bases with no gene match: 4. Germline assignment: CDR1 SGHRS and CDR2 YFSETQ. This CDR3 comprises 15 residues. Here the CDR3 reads CASSLAPGQGYEQYF. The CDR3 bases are TGCGCCAGCAGCTTGGCCCCGGGACAGGGCTACGAGCAGTACTTC.

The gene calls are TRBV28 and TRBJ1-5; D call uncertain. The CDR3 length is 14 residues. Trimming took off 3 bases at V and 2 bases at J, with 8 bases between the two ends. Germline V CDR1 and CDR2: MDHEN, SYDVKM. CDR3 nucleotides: TGTGCCAGCAGTTTCGGATTGGGCAATCAGCCCCAGCATTTT. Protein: CASSFGLGNQPQHF. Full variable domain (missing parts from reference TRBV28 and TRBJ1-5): DVKVTQSSRYLVKRTGEKVFLECVQDMDHENMFWYRQDPGLGLRLIYFSYDVKMKEKGDIPEGYSVSREKKERFSLILESASTNQTSMYLCASSFGLGNQPQHFGDGTRLSIL.

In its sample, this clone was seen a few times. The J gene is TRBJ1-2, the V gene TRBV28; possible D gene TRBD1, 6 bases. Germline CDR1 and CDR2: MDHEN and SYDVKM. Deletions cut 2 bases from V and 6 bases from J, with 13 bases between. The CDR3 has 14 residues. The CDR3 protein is CASSLGGAWDGYTF. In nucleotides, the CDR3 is TGTGCCAGCAGTTTAGGGGGCGCCTGGGATGGCTACACCTTC.

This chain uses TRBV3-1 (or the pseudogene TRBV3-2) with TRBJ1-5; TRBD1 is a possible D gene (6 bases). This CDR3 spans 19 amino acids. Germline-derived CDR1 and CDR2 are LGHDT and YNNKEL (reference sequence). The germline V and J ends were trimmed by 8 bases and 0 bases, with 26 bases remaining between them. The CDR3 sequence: CASGGLRQGFTISNQPQHF. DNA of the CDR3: TGTGCCAGCGGGGGCCTACGGCAGGGGTTTACAATTAGCAATCAGCCCCAGCATTTT.

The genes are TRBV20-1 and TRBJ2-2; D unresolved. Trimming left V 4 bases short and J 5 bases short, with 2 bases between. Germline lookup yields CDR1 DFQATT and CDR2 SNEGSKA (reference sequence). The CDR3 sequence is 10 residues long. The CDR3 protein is CSAITGELFF. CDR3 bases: TGCAGTGCTATTACCGGGGAGCTGTTTTTT.

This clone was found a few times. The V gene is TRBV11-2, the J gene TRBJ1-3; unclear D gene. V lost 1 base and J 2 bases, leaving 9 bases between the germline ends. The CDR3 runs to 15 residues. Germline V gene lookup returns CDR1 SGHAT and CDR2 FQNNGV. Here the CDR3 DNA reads TGTGCCAGCAGCTTAGGTAGGCACACTGGAAACACCATATATTTT. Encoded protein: CASSLGRHTGNTIYF.

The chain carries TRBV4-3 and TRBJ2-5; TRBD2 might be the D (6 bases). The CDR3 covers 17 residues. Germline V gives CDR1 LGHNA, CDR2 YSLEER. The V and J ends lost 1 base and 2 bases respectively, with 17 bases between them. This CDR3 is CASSQGAVVAGQETQYF. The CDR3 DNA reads TGCGCCAGCAGCCAAGGAGCTGTCGTCGCGGGGCAAGAGACCCAGTACTTC.

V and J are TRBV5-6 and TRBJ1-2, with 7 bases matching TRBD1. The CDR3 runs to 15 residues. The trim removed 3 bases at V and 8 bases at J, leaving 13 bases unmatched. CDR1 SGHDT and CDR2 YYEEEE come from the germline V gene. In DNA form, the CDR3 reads TGTGCCAGCAGCTACCGCTCGGGAGGGGGCGGCGGCTACACCTTC. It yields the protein CASSYRSGGGGGYTF.

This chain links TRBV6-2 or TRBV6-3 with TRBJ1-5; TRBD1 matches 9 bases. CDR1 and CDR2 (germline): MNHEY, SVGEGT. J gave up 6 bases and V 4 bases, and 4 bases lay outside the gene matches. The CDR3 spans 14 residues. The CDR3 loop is CASSSQGAVQPQHF. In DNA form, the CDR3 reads TGTGCCAGCAGTTCACAGGGGGCCGTTCAGCCCCAGCATTTT.